This entry is about one T cell receptor (beta chain). Its specificity is unknown. The sample belongs to a study of shared clonotypes between healthy human individuals. Caucasian adults residing in Nashville, Tennessee made up all the donors. Germline loops: CDR1 KGHSH, CDR2 LQKENI. The CDR3 is 17 amino acids. Trimming cost V 1 base and J 0 bases; bases outside gene matches: 3. Approximately 220 ng DNA, 30,000 or so T cell genomes, went into each sorted-subset replicate PCR. Source study methods: Without quality scores, immunoSEQ junctional reads could not be filtered like full-length reads. Profiling relied on immunoSEQ multiplex PCR, and the TCRdb table lists in-frame clones only, not all of them. V, J and clone size were drawn from that table, and D and trimming were deduced from the DNA. The table records 2 million to 2.5 million clones, 85% to 95% of them present only once. The study's findings and limits: The sharing of around 5% of naive CD4 clonotypes was seen across a handful of donors.

V is TRBV18 and J is TRBJ2-6; 7 bases agree with TRBD1. This clonotype was obtained from a man younger than 35 in good health. The sample comprised naive CD4+ T cells sorted from blood. Stated subset: CD45RA+ positively selected. In DNA, the CDR3 is TGTGCCAGCTCACCACTGACAGGGTCCTCTGGGGCCAACGTCCTGACTTTC. Residues: CASSPLTGSSGANVLTF.